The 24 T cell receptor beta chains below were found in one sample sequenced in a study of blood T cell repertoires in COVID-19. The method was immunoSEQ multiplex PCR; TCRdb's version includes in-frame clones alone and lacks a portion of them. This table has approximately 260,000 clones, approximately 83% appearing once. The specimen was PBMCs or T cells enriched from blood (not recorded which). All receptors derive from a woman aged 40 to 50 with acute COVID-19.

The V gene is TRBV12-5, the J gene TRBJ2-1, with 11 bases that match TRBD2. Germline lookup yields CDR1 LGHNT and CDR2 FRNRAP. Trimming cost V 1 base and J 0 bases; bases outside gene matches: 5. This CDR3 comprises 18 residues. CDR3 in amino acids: CASGLGLAGTSSYNEQFF. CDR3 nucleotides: TGTGCTAGTGGTTTGGGACTAGCGGGAACTAGCTCCTACAATGAGCAGTTCTTC.

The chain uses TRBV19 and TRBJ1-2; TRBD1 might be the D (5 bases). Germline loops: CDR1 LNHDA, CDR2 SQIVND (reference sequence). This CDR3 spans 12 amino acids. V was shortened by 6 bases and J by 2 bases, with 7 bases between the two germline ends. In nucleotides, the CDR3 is TGTGCCAGTAGGGGGGGAAACTATGGCTACACCTTC. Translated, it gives CASRGGNYGYTF. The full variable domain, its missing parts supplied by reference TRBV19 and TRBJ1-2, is DGGITQSPKYLFRKEGQNVTLSCEQNLNHDAMYWYRQDPGQGLRLIYYSQIVNDFQKGDIAEGYSVSREKKESFPLTVTSAQKNPTAFYLCASRGGNYGYTFGSGTRLTVV.

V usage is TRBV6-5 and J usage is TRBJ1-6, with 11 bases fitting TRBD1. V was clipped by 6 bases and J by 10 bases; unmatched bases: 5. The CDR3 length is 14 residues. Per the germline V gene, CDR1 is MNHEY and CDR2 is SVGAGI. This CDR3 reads CASRSGTGGSPLHF. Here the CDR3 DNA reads TGTGCCAGCAGATCCGGGACAGGGGGATCACCCCTCCACTTT.

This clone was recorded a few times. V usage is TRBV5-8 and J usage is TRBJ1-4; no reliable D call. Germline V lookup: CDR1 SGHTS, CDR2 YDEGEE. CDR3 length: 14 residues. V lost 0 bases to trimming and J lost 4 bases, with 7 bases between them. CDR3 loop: CASSLDRNNEKLFF. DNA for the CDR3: TGTGCCAGCAGCTTGGACAGAAATAATGAAAAACTGTTTTTT.

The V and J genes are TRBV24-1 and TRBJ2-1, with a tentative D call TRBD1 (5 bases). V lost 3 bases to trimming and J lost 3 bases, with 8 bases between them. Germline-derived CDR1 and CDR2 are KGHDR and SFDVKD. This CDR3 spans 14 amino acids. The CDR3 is CATSDLDNYNEQFF. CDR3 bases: TGTGCCACCAGTGATCTGGACAACTACAATGAGCAGTTCTTC.

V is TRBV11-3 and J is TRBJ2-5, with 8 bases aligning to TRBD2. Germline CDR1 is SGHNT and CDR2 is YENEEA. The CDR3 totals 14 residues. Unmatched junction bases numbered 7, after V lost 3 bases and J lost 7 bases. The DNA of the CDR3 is TGTGCCAGCAGCTTCCGGGGGGGCTGGGGGACCCAGTACTTC. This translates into CASSFRGGWGTQYF.

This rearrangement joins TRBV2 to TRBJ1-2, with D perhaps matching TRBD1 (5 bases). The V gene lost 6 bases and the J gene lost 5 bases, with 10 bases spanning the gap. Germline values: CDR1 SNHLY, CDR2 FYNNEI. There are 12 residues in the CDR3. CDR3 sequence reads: CASSVTVYGYTF. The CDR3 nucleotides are TGTGCCAGCAGCGTGACAGTTTATGGCTACACCTTC.

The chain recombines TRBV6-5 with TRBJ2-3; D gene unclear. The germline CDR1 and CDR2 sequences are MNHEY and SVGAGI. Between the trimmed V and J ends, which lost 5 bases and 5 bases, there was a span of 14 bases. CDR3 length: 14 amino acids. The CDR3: CASSILNNGDTQYF. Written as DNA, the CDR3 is TGTGCCAGCAGTATACTTAATAACGGAGATACGCAGTATTTT.

The CDR3 reads CASSVATGVLHEQFF. CDR3 nucleotides: TGTGCCAGCAGCGTCGCGACAGGGGTATTGCATGAGCAGTTCTTC. This chain uses TRBV9 with TRBJ2-1, with 8 bases matching TRBD1. This CDR3 comprises 15 residues. The trim removed 2 bases at V and 8 bases at J, leaving 9 bases unmatched. Germline CDR1 SGDLS, CDR2 YYNGEE. The variable domain in full, with the rest retrieved from reference TRBV9 and TRBJ2-1, is DSGVTQTPKHLITATGQRVTLRCSPRSGDLSVYWYQQSLDQGLQFLIQYYNGEERAKGNILERFSAQQFPDLHSELNLSSLELGDSALYFCASSVATGVLHEQFFGPGTRLTVL.

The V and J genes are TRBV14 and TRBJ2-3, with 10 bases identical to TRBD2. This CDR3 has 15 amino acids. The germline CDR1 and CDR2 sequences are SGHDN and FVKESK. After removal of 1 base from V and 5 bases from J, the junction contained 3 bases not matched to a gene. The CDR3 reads CASSQASGSLDTQYF. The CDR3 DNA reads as TGTGCCAGCAGCCAAGCTAGCGGGAGCTTAGATACGCAGTATTTT.

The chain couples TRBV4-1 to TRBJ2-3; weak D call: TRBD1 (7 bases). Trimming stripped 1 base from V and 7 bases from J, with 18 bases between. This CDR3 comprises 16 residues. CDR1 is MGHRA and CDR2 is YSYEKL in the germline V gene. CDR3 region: CASSQVPRGDRHTQYF. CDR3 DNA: TGCGCCAGCAGCCAAGTCCCCAGGGGGGACAGACATACGCAGTATTTT.

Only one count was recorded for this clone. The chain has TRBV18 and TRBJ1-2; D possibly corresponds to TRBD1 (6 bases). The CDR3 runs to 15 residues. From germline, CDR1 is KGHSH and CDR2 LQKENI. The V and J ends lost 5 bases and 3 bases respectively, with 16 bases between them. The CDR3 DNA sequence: TGTGCCAGCTCAATGACAGGAATAAAAGACTATGGCTACACCTTC. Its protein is CASSMTGIKDYGYTF.

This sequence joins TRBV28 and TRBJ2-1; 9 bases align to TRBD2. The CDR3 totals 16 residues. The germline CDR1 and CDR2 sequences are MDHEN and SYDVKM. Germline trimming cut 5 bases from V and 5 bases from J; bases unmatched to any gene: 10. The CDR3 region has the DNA TGTGCCAGCAGTCCGCAAGCGGGAGGAGGAGACAATGAGCAGTTCTTC. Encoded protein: CASSPQAGGGDNEQFF.

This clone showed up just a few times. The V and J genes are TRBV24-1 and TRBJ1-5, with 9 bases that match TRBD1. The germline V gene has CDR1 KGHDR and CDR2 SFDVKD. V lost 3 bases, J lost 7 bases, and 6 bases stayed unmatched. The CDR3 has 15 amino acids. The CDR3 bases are TGTGCCACCAGTGATGGGGACAGGGTCGGGCAGCCCCAGCATTTT. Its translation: CATSDGDRVGQPQHF.

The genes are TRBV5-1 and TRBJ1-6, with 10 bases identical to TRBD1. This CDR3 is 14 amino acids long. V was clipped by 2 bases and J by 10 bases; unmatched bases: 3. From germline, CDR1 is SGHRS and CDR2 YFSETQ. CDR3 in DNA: TGCGCCAGCAGCTTAGGACAGGGGGGCTCACCCCTCCACTTT. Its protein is CASSLGQGGSPLHF.

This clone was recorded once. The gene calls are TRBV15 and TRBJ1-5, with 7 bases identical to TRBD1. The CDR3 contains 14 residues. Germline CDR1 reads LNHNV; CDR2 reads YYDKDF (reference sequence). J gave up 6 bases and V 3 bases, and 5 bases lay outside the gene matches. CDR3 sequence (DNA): TGTGCCACCAGCAGGAGGGGGCTTGGTCAGCCCCAGCATTTT. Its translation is CATSRRGLGQPQHF.

The CDR3 DNA reads TGTGCCAGCAGACTAGCGGGAGCTTTCGAGACCCAGTACTTC. It codes for CASRLAGAFETQYF. The V and J genes are TRBV7-8 and TRBJ2-5; 11 bases agree with TRBD2. Germline lookup yields CDR1 SGHVS and CDR2 FQNEAQ. J was trimmed by 5 bases and V by 6 bases; bases with no gene match: 5. This CDR3 region has 14 residues.

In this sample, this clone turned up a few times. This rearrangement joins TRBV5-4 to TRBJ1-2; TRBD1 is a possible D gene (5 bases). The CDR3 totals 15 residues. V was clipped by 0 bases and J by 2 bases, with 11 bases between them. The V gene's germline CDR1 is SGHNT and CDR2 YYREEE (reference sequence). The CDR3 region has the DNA TGTGCCAGCAGCTTGGCCCAGGCAGGGAACTATGGCTACACCTTC. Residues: CASSLAQAGNYGYTF.

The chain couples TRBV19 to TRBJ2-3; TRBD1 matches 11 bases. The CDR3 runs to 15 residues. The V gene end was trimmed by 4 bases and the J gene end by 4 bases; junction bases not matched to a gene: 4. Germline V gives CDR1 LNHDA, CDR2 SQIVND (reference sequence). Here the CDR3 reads CASSKGQGGSDTQYF. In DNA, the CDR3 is TGTGCCAGTAGTAAGGGACAGGGGGGTTCAGATACGCAGTATTTT.

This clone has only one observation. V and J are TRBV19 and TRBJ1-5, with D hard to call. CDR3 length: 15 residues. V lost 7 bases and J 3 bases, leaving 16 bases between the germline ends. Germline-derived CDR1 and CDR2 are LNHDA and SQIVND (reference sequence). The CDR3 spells CASNALWQVNQPQHF. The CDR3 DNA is TGTGCCAGTAACGCTCTGTGGCAAGTCAATCAGCCCCAGCATTTT.

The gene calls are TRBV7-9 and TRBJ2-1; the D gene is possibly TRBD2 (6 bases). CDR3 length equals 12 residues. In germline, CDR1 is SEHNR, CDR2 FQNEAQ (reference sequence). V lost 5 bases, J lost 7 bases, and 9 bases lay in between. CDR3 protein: CASSQEGNEQFF. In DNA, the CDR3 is TGTGCCAGCAGCCAGGAGGGAAATGAGCAGTTCTTC.

Here the CDR3 DNA reads TGTGCCAGCAGTCTTAGCGGGAGAGACGAGCAGTACTTC. Its translation: CASSLSGRDEQYF. The gene calls are TRBV12-3 or TRBV12-4 and TRBJ2-7, with 9 bases matching TRBD2. J was trimmed by 5 bases and V by 5 bases; bases with no gene match: 4. The CDR3 extends over 13 amino acids.

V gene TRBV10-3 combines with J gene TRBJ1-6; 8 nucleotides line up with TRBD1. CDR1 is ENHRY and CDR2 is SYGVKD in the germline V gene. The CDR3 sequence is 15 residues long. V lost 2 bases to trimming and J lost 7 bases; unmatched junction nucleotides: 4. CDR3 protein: CAISEGDRRNSPLHF. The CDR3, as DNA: TGTGCCATCAGTGAGGGGGACAGGCGAAATTCACCCCTCCACTTT.

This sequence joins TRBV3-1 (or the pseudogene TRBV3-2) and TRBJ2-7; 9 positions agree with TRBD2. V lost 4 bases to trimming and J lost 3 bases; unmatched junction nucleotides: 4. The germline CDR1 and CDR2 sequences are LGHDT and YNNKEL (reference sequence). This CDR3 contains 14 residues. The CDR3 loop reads CASSPRTSDYEQYF. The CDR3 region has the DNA TGTGCCAGCAGCCCACGGACTAGCGACTACGAGCAGTACTTC.